Below are 29 T cell receptor beta chains sequenced from a single sample in a study of CD8 T cells in ankylosing spondylitis. TCRdb passed the 5' RACE reads through MiXCR, listing each CDR3 protein once. Among approximately 140,000 distinct CDR3 sequences listed, 40% to 50% were seen once. The material sequenced was synovial fluid, either unsorted or a sorted T cell fraction (not recorded which). These receptors were taken from a male donor with ankylosing spondylitis.

The genes are TRBV12-3 or TRBV12-4 and TRBJ1-1, with a possible D match to TRBD1 (6 bases). The CDR3 contains 12 residues. V dropped 7 bases and J dropped 10 bases, with 16 bases sitting between them. The CDR3 bases are TGTGCCAGCAATACGGAACAGGGCGCAGCTTTCTTT. Protein product: CASNTEQGAAFF.

This clonotype showed up many times. V usage is TRBV5-6 and J usage is TRBJ1-2; D gene unclear. The CDR3 covers 16 residues. The V and J ends lost 2 bases and 3 bases respectively, with 17 bases between them. CDR1 and CDR2 from the germline V gene are SGHDT and YYEEEE. CDR3 loop: CASSFGRFGGDYGYTF. Written as DNA, the CDR3 is TGTGCCAGCAGCTTCGGCCGCTTTGGTGGGGACTATGGCTACACCTTC.

In this sample, this clonotype turned up a few times. This chain joins TRBV12-3 or TRBV12-4 and TRBJ2-3; 11 bases are shared with TRBD2. V shed 3 bases and J 6 bases; nucleotides not matched to a gene: 11. This CDR3 is built from 17 residues. CDR3 in DNA: TGTGCCAGCAGTTTTAGGGGACTAGCGGCCTCGTTGGATACGCAGTATTTT. This sequence encodes CASSFRGLAASLDTQYF.

This clonotype was counted between two and nine times. The chain joins TRBV15 to TRBJ2-5; 9 positions match TRBD1. CDR3 length equals 15 residues. V lost 5 bases to trimming and J lost 4 bases; unmatched junction nucleotides: 8. CDR1 and CDR2 (germline): LNHNV, YYDKDF (reference sequence). In nucleotides, the CDR3 is TGTGCCACCAGCCTGGGACAGGGTAAAGGAGAGACCCAGTACTTC. It yields the protein CATSLGQGKGETQYF.

The count of this clonotype is one. The chain uses TRBV12-3 or TRBV12-4 and TRBJ2-3; 8 bases align to TRBD1. The CDR3 covers 16 residues. V lost 5 bases and J lost 1; bases outside the gene matches: 8. The CDR3 protein is CASSLGQVSGTDTQYF. The CDR3 DNA is TGTGCCAGCAGTCTGGGACAGGTCTCTGGCACAGATACGCAGTATTTT.

This clonotype was observed many times. The rearrangement links TRBV24-1 to TRBJ1-2; no clear D gene. Germline-derived CDR1 and CDR2 are KGHDR and SFDVKD. The length of the CDR3 is 11 residues. Trimming pared 5 bases from V and 6 bases from J, leaving 6 bases between. The CDR3 reads CATSGTDGYTF. The CDR3 DNA reads TGTGCCACCAGTGGCACTGATGGCTACACCTTC.

The rearrangement joins TRBV4-1 to TRBJ2-1; D may be TRBD1 or TRBD2 (6 bases each). The CDR3 covers 15 residues. Between the trimmed V and J ends, which lost 3 bases and 5 bases, there was a span of 14 bases. Germline CDR1 and CDR2: MGHRA and YSYEKL. The CDR3 sequence is CASSHRGGTNNEQFF. As DNA, the CDR3 is TGCGCCAGCAGCCACAGGGGAGGAACGAACAATGAGCAGTTCTTC.

This clonotype was observed a few times. V usage is TRBV27 and J usage is TRBJ2-7, with 8 bases matching TRBD1. CDR3 length: 14 amino acids. The trim removed 5 bases at V and 2 bases at J, leaving 5 bases unmatched. Germline V gene data show CDR1 as MNHEY and CDR2 as SMNVEV (reference sequence). Written as DNA, the CDR3 is TGTGCCAGCAGTAAGGACAGGGACGCCTACGAGCAGTACTTC. Residues: CASSKDRDAYEQYF.

V gene TRBV12-3 or TRBV12-4 combines with J gene TRBJ2-2; 7 bases fit TRBD1. The CDR3 has 14 amino acids. Trimming at V came to 6 bases and at J to 5 bases, leaving 6 bases not matched to a gene. CDR3 amino acids: CASSPRGTTGELFF. CDR3 nucleotide sequence: TGTGCCAGCAGCCCCAGGGGGACAACCGGGGAGCTGTTTTTT.

V usage is TRBV7-8 and J usage is TRBJ2-5; D is uncertain. The germline V gene has CDR1 SGHVS and CDR2 FQNEAQ. Trimming removed 4 bases from V and 7 bases from J, with 16 bases in between. The CDR3 spans 14 residues. Here the CDR3 DNA reads TGTGCCAGCAGCTCTGTTGGCGATTTTTCGACCCAGTACTTC. Its protein is CASSSVGDFSTQYF.

This rearrangement joins TRBV28 to TRBJ2-4; D is tentatively TRBD1 or TRBD2 (5 bases each). This CDR3 has 15 amino acids. The V end lost 3 bases, the J end lost 6 bases, and 15 bases lay between the germline ends. Per germline, CDR1 MDHEN and CDR2 SYDVKM. The CDR3 region has the DNA TGTGCCAGCAGTTTCTGGTGGGACGGTGGAAACATTCAGTACTTC. This translates into CASSFWWDGGNIQYF.

This clonotype was seen a few times. The rearrangement links TRBV7-6 to TRBJ2-2; no firm D call. The germline gives CDR1 SGHVS, CDR2 FNYEAQ. V was shortened by 2 bases and J by 4 bases, with 8 bases between the two germline ends. The CDR3 consists of 14 residues. The CDR3 here is CASSLTEITGELFF. Written as DNA, the CDR3 is TGTGCCAGCAGCTTAACGGAAATCACCGGGGAGCTGTTTTTT.

The chain joins TRBV9 to TRBJ2-1; D is possibly TRBD1 (6 bases). There are 13 residues in the CDR3. V was cut by 4 bases and J by 13 bases, with 18 bases left in between. Germline assignment: CDR1 SGDLS and CDR2 YYNGEE. This CDR3 reads CASSITGQSTQFF. Written as DNA, the CDR3 is TGTGCCAGCAGCATTACGGGACAAAGTACCCAGTTCTTC.

This rearrangement joins TRBV9 to TRBJ1-4; the D gene is possibly TRBD1 (5 bases). Germline V gene data show CDR1 as SGDLS and CDR2 as YYNGEE. CDR3 length: 17 residues. Trimming stripped 0 bases from V and 5 bases from J, with 17 bases between. CDR3 bases: TGTGCCAGCAGCGTAGCAGGTGGAGGGACGGGGAATGAAAAACTGTTTTTT. It encodes CASSVAGGGTGNEKLFF. The variable domain in full, with the rest retrieved from reference TRBV9 and TRBJ1-4, is DSGVTQTPKHLITATGQRVTLRCSPRSGDLSVYWYQQSLDQGLQFLIQYYNGEERAKGNILERFSAQQFPDLHSELNLSSLELGDSALYFCASSVAGGGTGNEKLFFGSGTQLSVL.

This chain joins TRBV18 and TRBJ1-2; D unclear. CDR3 size: 16 residues. Trimming removed 6 bases at V and 3 bases at J, with 20 bases between. Germline V CDR1 and CDR2: KGHSH, LQKENI. The CDR3 region is CASSNLDGQYYYGYTF. For the CDR3, the DNA is TGTGCCAGCTCTAACCTGGATGGGCAGTATTACTATGGCTACACCTTC.

This clonotype was seen a handful of times. The chain joins TRBV15 to TRBJ2-1, with 7 bases that match TRBD1. CDR3 length: 16 residues. The V segment lost 0 bases and the J segment 9 bases; nucleotides outside the gene matches: 11. Germline V gives CDR1 LNHNV, CDR2 YYDKDF (reference sequence). The CDR3 DNA reads as TGTGCCACCAGCAGAGATCTTACAGGGGTGTGGGGTGAGCAGTTCTTC. Its translation: CATSRDLTGVWGEQFF.

This clonotype was detected once. The genes are TRBV3-1 and TRBJ2-3, with 11 bases fitting TRBD2. With V trimmed by 6 bases and J by 2 bases, 4 bases remained unmatched. Germline CDR1 reads LGHDT; CDR2 reads YNNKEL (reference sequence). CDR3 length: 15 residues. This CDR3 is CASRATSGDTDTQYF. CDR3 DNA: TGTGCCAGCAGGGCGACTAGCGGGGACACAGATACGCAGTATTTT.

The rearrangement links TRBV2 to TRBJ2-2; possibly TRBD1 for D (5 bases). V was trimmed by 6 bases and J by 5 bases, leaving 13 bases between them. CDR3 length equals 14 residues. Germline loops: CDR1 SNHLY, CDR2 FYNNEI. DNA for the CDR3: TGTGCCAGCAGCTCCCAGGGTAGTACCGGGGAGCTGTTTTTT. Translating gives CASSSQGSTGELFF.

This sequence joins TRBV12-3 or TRBV12-4 and TRBJ1-5, with a weak D call TRBD1 (6 bases). The CDR3 is made up of 15 amino acids. Trimming stripped 4 bases from V and 0 bases from J, with 10 bases between. CDR3 nucleotide sequence: TGTGCCAGCAGTTACGGACAGTATAGCAATCAGCCCCAGCATTTT. As protein: CASSYGQYSNQPQHF.

The chain joins TRBV12-3 or TRBV12-4 to TRBJ2-2; D remains ambiguous. With 3 bases removed from V and 4 bases from J, the gap between germline ends came to 6 bases. This CDR3 comprises 13 residues. CDR3 DNA sequence: TGTGCCAGCAGTTTTATGGTCACCGGGGAGCTGTTTTTT. Translation: CASSFMVTGELFF.

This chain connects TRBV4-2 to TRBJ2-2; no definite D call. Germline V gene data show CDR1 as LGHNA and CDR2 as YNFKEQ. The CDR3 contains 15 residues. Trimming shortened V by 4 bases and J by 6 bases, and 15 bases separated the two germline ends. CDR3 sequence reads: CASSPIVTDAGELFF. CDR3 nucleotide sequence: TGTGCCAGCAGCCCCATAGTAACGGACGCCGGGGAGCTGTTTTTT.

The V and J genes are TRBV6-4 and TRBJ2-3; 12 bases map to TRBD2. Unmatched junction bases numbered 1, after V lost 5 bases and J lost 1 base. Germline loops: CDR1 MRHNA, CDR2 SNTAGT. This CDR3 contains 15 residues. CDR3 in DNA: TGTGCCAGCAGTAGACTAGCGGGAGGCACAGATACGCAGTATTTT. Translated, it gives CASSRLAGGTDTQYF.

The rearrangement links TRBV5-6 to TRBJ2-1; 9 bases line up with TRBD2. Germline V gene sequence: CDR1 SGHDT, CDR2 YYEEEE. This CDR3 spans 15 amino acids. V was pared by 2 bases and J by 7 bases, with 7 bases of the junction left unmatched. The CDR3 is CASSLVAGDDNEQFF. In DNA form, the CDR3 reads TGTGCCAGCAGCTTAGTAGCGGGAGATGATAATGAGCAGTTCTTC.

The CDR3 loop reads CASSERGDEAFF. The CDR3 DNA sequence: TGTGCCAGCAGTGAACGCGGAGATGAAGCTTTCTTT. The V and J genes are TRBV6-1 and TRBJ1-1; no reliable D call. V gave up 2 bases and J gave up 7 bases, with 8 bases separating them. The CDR3 spans 12 residues. CDR1 and CDR2 from the germline V gene are MNHNS and SASEGT.

This clonotype was seen a few times. V usage is TRBV5-6 and J usage is TRBJ2-1; the D is unclear. The V gene lost 10 bases and the J gene lost 5 bases, with 22 bases spanning the gap. The V gene's germline CDR1 is SGHDT and CDR2 YYEEEE. The CDR3 sequence is 15 residues long. This chain's CDR3 is CAPPFRCSPHNEQFF. CDR3 DNA sequence: TGTGCCCCCCCCTTCCGGTGTTCCCCCCACAATGAGCAGTTCTTC.

The sample holds many counts of this clonotype. A read error may produce the germline difference seen at one junction end. The rearrangement joins TRBV6-2 or TRBV6-3 to TRBJ2-5; tentatively, D is TRBD2 (6 bases). Germline loops: CDR1 MNHEY, CDR2 SVGEGT. This CDR3 is built from 14 residues. The CDR3 region is CASSHSRDPETQYF. CDR3 bases: TGTGCCAGCAGTCACTCGCGGGACCCGGAGACCCAGTACTTC.

This rearrangement joins TRBV2 to TRBJ2-7; 11 nucleotides align to TRBD1. The CDR3 contains 14 residues. Trimming at V came to 6 bases and at J to 6 bases, leaving 7 bases not matched to a gene. Germline V gene data show CDR1 as SNHLY and CDR2 as FYNNEI. In nucleotides, the CDR3 is TGTGCCAGCAGCGCTGGACAGGGGGCGTCCGAGCAGTACTTC. Amino acid sequence: CASSAGQGASEQYF.

The CDR3 bases are TGTGCCAGCAGCCAGGGAGGAGGTGGCACTGAAGCTTTCTTT. Residues: CASSQGGGGTEAFF. The rearrangement joins TRBV7-6 to TRBJ1-1; a weak D match, TRBD1 (5 bases). The CDR3 has 14 amino acids. V was pared by 5 bases and J by 4 bases, with 14 bases between. In germline, CDR1 is SGHVS, CDR2 FNYEAQ.

Only a few counts were recorded for this clonotype. The chain carries TRBV9 and TRBJ1-2; D is ambiguous. Trimming took off 3 bases at V and 9 bases at J, with 12 bases between the two ends. The CDR3 length is 12 residues. Germline-derived CDR1 and CDR2 are SGDLS and YYNGEE. CDR3: CASSDPGLSYTF. The CDR3 DNA is TGTGCCAGCAGCGACCCCGGTTTGAGCTACACCTTC.